One sample yielded the 28 T cell receptor beta chains listed below, sequenced in a study of blood T cell repertoires in COVID-19 (dated by TCRdb to the early 2020s). Library generation was performed with the immunoSEQ multiplex PCR assay. The source is immuneACCESS, and TCRdb retained only in-frame sequences with V and J called. Part of the clones is not carried over; for the studies checked, unresolved V genes explain less than half of this, and the remainder is unexplained. The sample table lists some 530,000 clones, 80% to 90% of them with a count of one. Together, the top ten hold approximately 8% of the sample. Sequencing was done on a sample of PBMCs or T cells enriched from blood (not recorded which). The source of these receptors is a woman aged 55-69 years who had recovered from COVID-19.

The chain's CDR3 is CASSQSRTGGYEQYF. The CDR3 DNA follows: TGCGCCAGCAGCCAATCCCGGACAGGGGGTTACGAGCAGTACTTC. This chain joins TRBV4-1 and TRBJ2-7; TRBD1 aligns across 10 bases. Germline values: CDR1 MGHRA, CDR2 YSYEKL. The CDR3 sequence is 15 residues long. V lost 2 bases to trimming and J lost 4 bases; unmatched junction nucleotides: 5.

The rearrangement links TRBV7-9 to TRBJ2-7; 8 nucleotides agree with TRBD1. Trimming at V came to 0 bases and at J to 5 bases, leaving 12 bases not matched to a gene. Germline values: CDR1 SEHNR, CDR2 FQNEAQ (reference sequence). CDR3 length: 17 amino acids. The CDR3 loop reads CASSLASRGLSSHEQYF. CDR3 sequence (DNA): TGTGCCAGCAGCTTAGCTAGCAGGGGGCTCTCGTCCCACGAGCAGTACTTC.

The V call is TRBV18, the J call TRBJ2-3; 9 bases fit TRBD2. The germline gives CDR1 KGHSH, CDR2 LQKENI. The length of the CDR3 is 14 residues. The J segment lost 2 bases and the V segment lost 6 bases, leaving 3 bases of the junction unmatched. The CDR3 sequence is CASSLAGLTDTQYF. CDR3 sequence (DNA): TGTGCCAGCTCTCTAGCGGGGCTCACAGATACGCAGTATTTT. The whole variable domain, filled in from reference TRBV18 and TRBJ2-3, reads NAGVMQNPRHLVRRRGQEARLRCSPMKGHSHVYWYRQLPEEGLKFMVYLQKENIIDESGMPKERFSAEFPKEGPSILRIQQVVRGDSAAYFCASSLAGLTDTQYFGPGTRLTVL.

The V and J genes are TRBV5-6 and TRBJ1-6; D ambiguous. The CDR3 covers 14 residues. CDR1 is SGHDT, CDR2 YYEEEE, per germline. Between the trimmed V and J ends, which lost 0 bases and 10 bases, there was a span of 11 bases. As DNA, the CDR3 is TGTGCCAGCAGCTTGGGCCTGGGGAGCTCACCCCTCCACTTT. Translating gives CASSLGLGSSPLHF.

The chain employs TRBV5-4 and TRBJ2-7; D is uncertain. This CDR3 region has 16 residues. From germline, CDR1 is SGHNT and CDR2 YYREEE (reference sequence). V lost 6 bases, J lost 2 bases, and 21 bases lay in between. The CDR3 loop is CASTQSSSPNAYEQYF. The CDR3 bases are TGTGCCAGCACCCAAAGTAGCTCCCCCAACGCCTACGAGCAGTACTTC.

The chain joins TRBV7-8 to TRBJ1-2; TRBD1 matches at 10 bases. Per the germline V gene, CDR1 is SGHVS and CDR2 is FQNEAQ. The CDR3 is 16 amino acids. The trim removed 5 bases at V and 6 bases at J, leaving 12 bases unmatched. Here the CDR3 DNA reads TGTGCCAGCAGCCTGCACCGGGACAGGGGAAGAGATGGCTACACCTTC. It yields the protein CASSLHRDRGRDGYTF.

The chain joins TRBV27 to TRBJ2-3, with 8 bases identical to TRBD1. CDR3 length: 12 amino acids. Germline V gene sequence: CDR1 MNHEY, CDR2 SMNVEV (reference sequence). The J segment lost 10 bases and the V segment lost 2 bases, leaving 2 bases of the junction unmatched. CDR3 protein: CASSLGQGPQYF. The CDR3 nucleotides read TGTGCCAGCAGTTTAGGACAGGGCCCGCAGTATTTT.

CDR3 in amino acids: CASEPSGGANEQFF. The DNA of the CDR3 is TGTGCCAGCGAGCCTAGCGGGGGGGCGAATGAGCAGTTCTTC. J is TRBJ2-1 and V is TRBV6-6, with TRBD2 matching over 12 bases. Germline V lookup: CDR1 MNHNY, CDR2 SVGAGI (reference sequence). Trimming cost V 8 bases and J 7 bases; bases outside gene matches: 6. The CDR3 length is 14 residues.

The chain joins TRBV28 to TRBJ2-5; perhaps TRBD1 as D (6 bases). The germline V gene has CDR1 MDHEN and CDR2 SYDVKM. With 5 bases removed from V and 4 bases from J, the gap between germline ends came to 20 bases. The CDR3 runs 16 residues. CDR3 DNA sequence: TGTGCCAGCAGTACCCACTACTCTGGGGGCCTAGAGACCCAGTACTTC. Its translation: CASSTHYSGGLETQYF.

This chain connects TRBV14 to TRBJ2-7; 7 bases agree with TRBD2. This CDR3 spans 14 amino acids. The V segment lost 6 bases and the J segment 6 bases; nucleotides outside the gene matches: 11. From germline, CDR1 is SGHDN and CDR2 FVKESK. CDR3 DNA sequence: TGTGCCAGCAGTCAATGGTCGTCGGGGGGCGAGCAGTACGTC. It encodes CASSQWSSGGEQYV.

The V and J genes are TRBV6-1 and TRBJ1-4; 8 bases line up with TRBD1. Trimming removed 1 base from V and 7 bases from J; junction bases left unmatched: 5. This CDR3 has 15 residues. Germline V gene lookup returns CDR1 MNHNS and CDR2 SASEGT. This CDR3 is CASSEGTGLAEKLFF. The CDR3, as DNA: TGTGCCAGCAGTGAAGGGACAGGGTTGGCTGAAAAACTGTTTTTT.

V is TRBV7-9 and J is TRBJ2-7; D is possibly TRBD1 (6 bases). The germline CDR1 and CDR2 sequences are SEHNR and FQNEAQ (reference sequence). This CDR3 is 15 amino acids long. V was trimmed by 5 bases and J by 1 base, leaving 15 bases between them. This chain's CDR3 is CASSLQGFDSYEQYF. The CDR3 DNA reads TGTGCCAGCAGCCTACAGGGTTTCGATTCCTACGAGCAGTACTTC.

The gene calls are TRBV15 and TRBJ1-1; D is perhaps TRBD1 (5 bases). The CDR3 consists of 12 residues. Germline values: CDR1 LNHNV, CDR2 YYDKDF (reference sequence). Trimming took 1 base from V and 6 from J, leaving 6 bases between them. The CDR3 is CATSRGGAEAFF. The CDR3 DNA reads as TGTGCCACCAGCAGAGGGGGCGCTGAAGCTTTCTTT.

V and J are TRBV5-6 and TRBJ1-1, with 7 bases matching TRBD1. Unmatched junction bases numbered 2, after V lost 0 bases and J lost 0 bases. The CDR3 runs to 15 residues. Germline loops: CDR1 SGHDT, CDR2 YYEEEE. The CDR3 loop is CASSLVGQMNTEAFF. CDR3 DNA sequence: TGTGCCAGCAGCTTGGTGGGACAGATGAACACTGAAGCTTTCTTT.

In the case of this clone: At one end, the junction sequence differs from germline, possibly due to a read error. This rearrangement joins TRBV6-6 to TRBJ1-3; TRBD1 aligns across 7 bases. The germline gives CDR1 MNHNY, CDR2 SVGAGI (reference sequence). The CDR3 covers 14 residues. The DNA of the CDR3 is TGTGCCAGCAGTTACAACAGGGGTGGACACACCATATATTTT. Protein product: CASSYNRGGHTIYF.

The chain combines TRBV5-1 with TRBJ2-1, with 9 nucleotides matching TRBD2. This CDR3 is built from 14 residues. The junction had 11 bases not matched to a gene; V was cut back by 7 bases and J by 9 bases. Germline CDR1 reads SGHRS; CDR2 reads YFSETQ. The CDR3, as DNA: TGCGCCAGCTCCCCGGGTAGCGGGGGTGGTGAGCAGTTCTTC. This gives the protein CASSPGSGGGEQFF.

The J gene is TRBJ1-2, the V gene TRBV6-5; 9 bases line up with TRBD1. CDR1 is MNHEY and CDR2 is SVGAGI in the germline V gene. Trimming took 5 bases from V and 6 from J; bases not matched to a gene: 4. CDR3 size: 13 residues. The CDR3 protein is CASSTGTGHGYTF. The CDR3 nucleotides read TGTGCCAGCAGTACCGGGACAGGGCATGGCTACACCTTC.

This chain connects TRBV20-1 to TRBJ1-2; D perhaps matches TRBD1 (6 bases). Germline lookup yields CDR1 DFQATT and CDR2 SNEGSKA (reference sequence). This CDR3 is 13 amino acids long. Trimming took 3 bases from V and 2 from J, leaving 10 bases between them. The CDR3 DNA sequence: TGCAGTGCTAGTGGCGGGGGCAACTATGGCTACACCTTC. Its translation is CSASGGGNYGYTF.

The genes are TRBV19 and TRBJ2-3; 16 nucleotides align to TRBD2. The CDR3 has 17 amino acids. In germline, CDR1 is LNHDA, CDR2 SQIVND (reference sequence). After removal of 4 bases from V and 1 base from J, the junction contained 2 bases not matched to a gene. In nucleotides, the CDR3 is TGTGCCAGTAGTAAAGGGACTAGCGGGGGGGGCACAGATACGCAGTATTTT. Protein: CASSKGTSGGGTDTQYF.

The chain links TRBV11-2 to TRBJ2-5; 7 bases map to TRBD2. The length of the CDR3 is 16 residues. Trimming cost V 4 bases and J 8 bases; bases outside gene matches: 16. Germline V gene data show CDR1 as SGHAT and CDR2 as FQNNGV. CDR3: CASSSYSGTIRQTQYF. DNA of the CDR3: TGTGCCAGCAGCTCCTATTCCGGGACTATAAGACAAACCCAGTACTTC. Variable domain in full (rest from reference TRBV11-2 and TRBJ2-5): EAGVAQSPRYKIIEKRQSVAFWCNPISGHATLYWYQQILGQGPKLLIQFQNNGVVDDSQLPKDRFSAERLKGVDSTLKIQPAKLEDSAVYLCASSSYSGTIRQTQYFGPGTRLLVL.

This clone was found once. This chain uses TRBV9 with TRBJ1-1; TRBD1 is a possible D gene (5 bases). In germline, CDR1 is SGDLS, CDR2 YYNGEE. This CDR3 has 15 residues. Trimming shortened V by 3 bases and J by 0 bases, and 12 bases separated the two germline ends. CDR3 in DNA: TGTGCCAGCAGCGATTCGACAGCTATGAACACTGAAGCTTTCTTT. This gives the protein CASSDSTAMNTEAFF.

The chain is built from TRBV6-6 and TRBJ2-7; no definite D call. The V end was cut by 5 bases, the J end by 5 bases, with 10 bases between. The CDR3 has 12 residues. Germline CDR1 is MNHNY and CDR2 is SVGAGI (reference sequence). CDR3: CASSLPSHEQYV. CDR3 DNA sequence: TGTGCCAGCAGTCTCCCGAGCCACGAGCAGTACGTC.

The J gene is TRBJ2-5, the V gene TRBV11-2; D might be TRBD2 (6 bases). Between the trimmed V and J ends, which lost 1 base and 4 bases, there was a span of 10 bases. Germline V gene data show CDR1 as SGHAT and CDR2 as FQNNGV. The CDR3 is made up of 14 amino acids. CDR3 sequence: CASSLGSGRETQYF. The DNA of the CDR3 is TGTGCCAGCAGCTTAGGGTCCGGGAGAGAGACCCAGTACTTC.

The J gene is TRBJ2-7, the V gene TRBV28, with TRBD1 matching over 9 bases. This CDR3 comprises 14 residues. Trimming took 6 bases from V and 5 from J; bases not matched to a gene: 8. Germline-derived CDR1 and CDR2 are MDHEN and SYDVKM. The CDR3 DNA reads TGTGCCAGCAGACGGGACAGGGAGTACCACGAGCAGTACTTC. Translating gives CASRRDREYHEQYF.

The rearrangement uses TRBV5-1 and TRBJ2-3; D is possibly TRBD1 (6 bases). The germline V gene has CDR1 SGHRS and CDR2 YFSETQ. The V gene lost 2 bases and the J gene lost 4 bases, with 14 bases spanning the gap. The CDR3 consists of 15 residues. CDR3 sequence (DNA): TGCGCCAGCAGCTTTTCTGGACAGAGCCCAGATACGCAGTATTTT. Protein sequence: CASSFSGQSPDTQYF.

The rearrangement links TRBV7-2 to TRBJ2-2; TRBD2 agrees at 12 bases. The trim removed 0 bases at V and 2 bases at J, leaving 13 bases unmatched. Germline loops: CDR1 SGHTA, CDR2 FQGNSA. The CDR3 runs to 21 residues. The CDR3 loop is CASSLAPLAGGIGVNTGELFF. In DNA form, the CDR3 reads TGTGCCAGCAGCTTAGCCCCACTAGCGGGGGGCATAGGGGTTAACACCGGGGAGCTGTTTTTT.

The chain uses TRBV10-3 and TRBJ1-5, with TRBD1 matching 8 bases. The ends lost 2 bases at V and 7 bases at J; junction bases unmatched: 7. Germline CDR1 is ENHRY and CDR2 is SYGVKD. The CDR3 sequence is 15 residues long. The CDR3 DNA reads as TGTGCCATCAGTGAGGGACAGGGAAGTGTGCAGCCCCAGCATTTT. This sequence encodes CAISEGQGSVQPQHF.

The CDR3 sequence is CASSLGEATVGYTF. CDR3 bases: TGCGCCAGCAGCTTGGGGGAGGCCACCGTTGGCTACACCTTC. The chain uses TRBV5-1 and TRBJ1-2; D remains ambiguous. The V gene's germline CDR1 is SGHRS and CDR2 YFSETQ. Trimming shortened V by 0 bases and J by 7 bases, and 13 bases separated the two germline ends. CDR3 length equals 14 residues.